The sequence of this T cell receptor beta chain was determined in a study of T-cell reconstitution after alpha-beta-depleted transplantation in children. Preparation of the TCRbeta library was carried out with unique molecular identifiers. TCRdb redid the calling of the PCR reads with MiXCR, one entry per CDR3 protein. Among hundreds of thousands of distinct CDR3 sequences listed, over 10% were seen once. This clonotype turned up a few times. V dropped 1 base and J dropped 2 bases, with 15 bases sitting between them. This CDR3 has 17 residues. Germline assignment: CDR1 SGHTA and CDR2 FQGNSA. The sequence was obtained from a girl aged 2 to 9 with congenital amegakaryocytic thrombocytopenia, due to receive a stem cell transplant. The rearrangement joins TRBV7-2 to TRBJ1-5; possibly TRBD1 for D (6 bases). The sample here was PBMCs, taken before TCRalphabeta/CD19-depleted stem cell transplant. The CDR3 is CASSLGPYRVGNQPQHF. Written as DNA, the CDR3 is TGTGCCAGCAGCTTAGGACCCTACAGGGTCGGCAATCAGCCCCAGCATTTT.